The 27 T cell receptor beta chains below all came from one sample that was sequenced in a study of T cell changes during pregnancy in multiple sclerosis. TCRdb keeps only in-frame clones here, not all; method: immunoSEQ multiplex PCR. The sample carries over 50,000 clones, 90% recorded once. This specimen was peripheral blood, taken in the first trimester of pregnancy. The receptor source for this set is a female donor in good health, enrolled as a control in a pregnancy study.

The rearrangement uses TRBV6-1 and TRBJ2-3, with no clear D. Germline V CDR1 and CDR2: MNHNS, SASEGT. The CDR3 consists of 12 residues. The V end was cut by 6 bases, the J end by 6 bases, with 10 bases between. For the CDR3, the DNA is TGTGCCAGCAGCGGTAACCGGGATACGCAGTATTTT. Translated, it gives CASSGNRDTQYF.

The chain employs TRBV15 and TRBJ2-7; 10 nucleotides match TRBD1. This CDR3 is built from 12 residues. With 8 bases clipped from V and 7 bases from J, the junction kept 5 bases outside the gene matches. Germline loops: CDR1 LNHNV, CDR2 YYDKDF (reference sequence). The CDR3 bases are TGTGCCACCCTTGGGACAGGGGATGAGCAGTACTTC. Amino acids: CATLGTGDEQYF.

The chain couples TRBV19 to TRBJ1-5; D perhaps matches TRBD1 (6 bases). The V gene lost 4 bases and the J gene lost 4 bases, with 8 bases spanning the gap. This CDR3 has 13 residues. Germline loops: CDR1 LNHDA, CDR2 SQIVND (reference sequence). In nucleotides, the CDR3 is TGTGCCAGTAGTACGACAGGTAATCAGCCCCAGCATTTT. The encoded protein is CASSTTGNQPQHF. The full variable domain, in which reference TRBV19 and TRBJ1-5 provide the parts outside the CDR3, is DGGITQSPKYLFRKEGQNVTLSCEQNLNHDAMYWYRQDPGQGLRLIYYSQIVNDFQKGDIAEGYSVSREKKESFPLTVTSAQKNPTAFYLCASSTTGNQPQHFGDGTRLSIL.

V gene TRBV27 combines with J gene TRBJ1-2, with D possibly TRBD1 on 5 matching bases. Germline CDR1 and CDR2: MNHEY and SMNVEV (reference sequence). The CDR3 is 14 amino acids. Trimming left V 2 bases short and J 3 bases short, with 10 bases between. CDR3 protein: CASSLRGGDYGYTF. DNA for the CDR3: TGTGCCAGCAGTTTACGCGGGGGTGACTATGGCTACACCTTC.

The chain has TRBV4-3 and TRBJ1-2; tentative D call: TRBD1 (5 bases). The CDR3 runs to 16 residues. V lost 0 bases to trimming and J lost 0 bases, with 11 bases between them. Germline assignment: CDR1 LGHNA and CDR2 YSLEER. CDR3 nucleotides: TGCGCCAGCAGCCAAGATAGGACATTGACTAACTATGGCTACACCTTC. It specifies CASSQDRTLTNYGYTF.

This chain joins TRBV5-4 and TRBJ1-2, with 10 nucleotides matching TRBD1. The junction had 7 bases not matched to a gene; V was cut back by 4 bases and J by 4 bases. CDR1 is SGHNT, CDR2 YYREEE, per germline (reference sequence). This CDR3 is built from 15 residues. The CDR3 region is CASSPGQGEGYGYTF. CDR3 nucleotides: TGTGCCAGCAGCCCAGGACAGGGGGAAGGCTATGGCTACACCTTC.

The chain combines TRBV9 with TRBJ1-5; weak D call: TRBD1 (5 bases). With 0 bases removed from V and 5 bases from J, the gap between germline ends came to 9 bases. The CDR3 totals 14 residues. Germline loops: CDR1 SGDLS, CDR2 YYNGEE. CDR3 DNA sequence: TGTGCCAGCAGCGTAGGCAGGGTAGATCAGCCCCAGCATTTT. Its translation: CASSVGRVDQPQHF.

In this sample, this clone turned up once. This chain joins TRBV18 and TRBJ2-3, with TRBD2 as a possible D gene (6 bases). V lost 3 bases and J 2 bases, leaving 12 bases between the germline ends. The CDR3 sequence is 15 residues long. Germline CDR1 and CDR2: KGHSH and LQKENI. CDR3 amino acids: CASSPIREFTDTQYF. CDR3 coding DNA: TGTGCCAGCTCACCTATTCGGGAGTTCACAGATACGCAGTATTTT.

The rearrangement links TRBV28 to TRBJ1-1; 7 bases are a match to TRBD1. CDR3 length: 13 residues. From germline, CDR1 is MDHEN and CDR2 SYDVKM. V trimming: 6 bases; J trimming: 4 bases; junction bases outside the gene matches: 5. The CDR3 here is CASSQGQLTEAFF. The CDR3 DNA reads as TGTGCCAGCAGCCAGGGACAGCTCACTGAAGCTTTCTTT.

This chain uses TRBV19 with TRBJ2-1; tentative D call: TRBD2 (6 bases). CDR1 is LNHDA, CDR2 SQIVND, per germline (reference sequence). Trimming pared 4 bases from V and 8 bases from J, leaving 12 bases between. This CDR3 is built from 13 residues. The CDR3 DNA follows: TGTGCCAGTAGTAAACGACTAGTCCATGAGCAGTTCTTC. Translated, it gives CASSKRLVHEQFF.

The chain has TRBV4-3 and TRBJ1-1; no clear D gene. Germline-derived CDR1 and CDR2 are LGHNA and YSLEER. V was cut by 4 bases and J by 2 bases, with 17 bases left in between. This CDR3 is built from 16 residues. The CDR3 protein is CASSRRLVTDNTEAFF. CDR3 coding DNA: TGCGCCAGCAGCCGCCGTCTCGTCACAGACAACACTGAAGCTTTCTTT.

The chain uses TRBV25-1 and TRBJ2-7; TRBD2 matches at 8 bases. Looked up from germline, CDR1 is MGHDK and CDR2 is SYGVNS. Germline trimming cut 8 bases from V and 2 bases from J; bases unmatched to any gene: 8. This CDR3 has 14 residues. The CDR3 nucleotides read TGTGCCAGCGCGGACCTGCGGGGGGCCTACGAGCAGTACTTC. Amino acids: CASADLRGAYEQYF.

The V call is TRBV14, the J call TRBJ1-2; no clear D gene. The length of the CDR3 is 18 residues. In germline, CDR1 is SGHDN, CDR2 FVKESK. V was clipped by 1 base and J by 2 bases, with 20 bases between them. The CDR3 here is CASSQVVSVTRENYGYTF. Written as DNA, the CDR3 is TGTGCCAGCAGCCAAGTTGTTTCGGTTACACGGGAGAACTATGGCTACACCTTC.

The rearrangement links TRBV4-1 to TRBJ2-7; TRBD1 is a possible D gene (6 bases). V dropped 2 bases and J dropped 0 bases, with 11 bases sitting between them. The CDR3 has 15 amino acids. Germline V gene data show CDR1 as MGHRA and CDR2 as YSYEKL. The CDR3 protein is CASSQKLTGSYEQYF. As DNA, the CDR3 is TGCGCCAGCAGCCAAAAGCTGACAGGCTCCTACGAGCAGTACTTC.

The V gene is TRBV7-9, the J gene TRBJ2-3, with 7 positions matching TRBD2. J was trimmed by 1 base and V by 0 bases; bases with no gene match: 4. Per germline, CDR1 SEHNR and CDR2 FQNEAQ (reference sequence). The CDR3 has 16 residues. The CDR3, as DNA: TGTGCCAGCAGCTTAGCGTCTCGGGGGGGCACAGATACGCAGTATTTT. It is translated as CASSLASRGGTDTQYF.

V usage is TRBV7-9 and J usage is TRBJ2-2; the match to TRBD1 covers 12 bases. This CDR3 spans 15 amino acids. V lost 6 bases and J lost 6; bases outside the gene matches: 5. In germline, CDR1 is SEHNR, CDR2 FQNEAQ (reference sequence). The CDR3 DNA reads TGTGCCAGCAGGGGACAGGGGGCGCGTTCCGGGGAGCTGTTTTTT. Amino acids: CASRGQGARSGELFF.

The chain recombines TRBV2 with TRBJ2-1; D unresolved. The CDR3 extends over 13 amino acids. The V and J ends lost 4 bases and 9 bases respectively, with 13 bases between them. CDR1 SNHLY and CDR2 FYNNEI come from the germline V gene. This CDR3 is CASSGRLSVEQFF. The CDR3 DNA reads TGTGCCAGCAGTGGCCGATTGAGCGTTGAGCAGTTCTTC.

The chain is built from TRBV10-3 and TRBJ2-2; possible D gene TRBD1, 7 bases. Looked up from germline, CDR1 is ENHRY and CDR2 is SYGVKD. V lost 0 bases to trimming and J lost 0 bases, with 11 bases between them. This CDR3 region has 17 residues. CDR3 in DNA: TGTGCCATCAGTGAGTCGGCGGGGACAGCGAACACCGGGGAGCTGTTTTTT. Translated: CAISESAGTANTGELFF.

V usage is TRBV4-3 and J usage is TRBJ1-1; D possibly corresponds to TRBD1 (5 bases). With 4 bases removed from V and 5 bases from J, the gap between germline ends came to 17 bases. The CDR3 contains 15 residues. Germline-derived CDR1 and CDR2 are LGHNA and YSLEER. CDR3 protein: CASSLAQGVVTEAFF. As DNA, the CDR3 is TGCGCCAGCAGCCTCGCTCAAGGGGTTGTGACTGAAGCTTTCTTT.

This clone was seen a few times. This chain uses TRBV2 with TRBJ1-1, with 7 bases matching TRBD1. The CDR3 spans 15 residues. The germline V gene encodes CDR1 SNHLY and CDR2 FYNNEI. With V trimmed by 3 bases and J by 1 base, 5 bases remained unmatched. The CDR3 spells CASSETGFANTEAFF. CDR3 bases: TGTGCCAGCAGTGAGACAGGGTTTGCGAACACTGAAGCTTTCTTT.

This chain links TRBV7-9 with TRBJ2-5; tentative D call: TRBD2 (5 bases). Germline CDR1 and CDR2: SEHNR and FQNEAQ (reference sequence). The CDR3 loop spans 16 amino acids. Trimming removed 1 base at V and 1 base at J, with 13 bases between. CDR3 in amino acids: CASSLGRQILQETQYF. Written as DNA, the CDR3 is TGTGCCAGCAGCTTAGGGAGGCAGATCCTCCAAGAGACCCAGTACTTC.

The CDR3 spells CSVSRDMGVREQYF. CDR3 DNA: TGCAGCGTAAGCCGGGACATGGGGGTTAGGGAGCAGTACTTC. The chain is built from TRBV29-1 and TRBJ2-5; possibly TRBD1 for D (6 bases). This CDR3 has 14 residues. V dropped 6 bases and J dropped 11 bases, with 25 bases sitting between them. CDR1 SQVTM and CDR2 ANQGSEA come from the germline V gene. The full variable domain, in which reference TRBV29-1 and TRBJ2-5 provide the parts outside the CDR3, is SAVISQKPSRDICQRGTSLTIQCQVDSQVTMMFWYRQQPGQSLTLIATANQGSEATYESGFVIDKFPISRPNLTFSTLTVSNMSPEDSSIYLCSVSRDMGVREQYFGPGTRLLVL.

The chain is built from TRBV9 and TRBJ2-3, with 11 positions matching TRBD2. CDR1 SGDLS and CDR2 YYNGEE come from the germline V gene. The CDR3 has 15 residues. The junction had 3 bases not matched to a gene; V was cut back by 0 bases and J by 6 bases. Here the CDR3 reads CASSVGSGGGDTQYF. The CDR3 nucleotides are TGTGCCAGCAGCGTAGGTAGCGGGGGGGGTGATACGCAGTATTTT.

The chain recombines TRBV9 with TRBJ2-7; 9 nucleotides agree with TRBD1. CDR3 size: 15 residues. V dropped 4 bases and J dropped 2; count of bases not matched to a gene: 7. Germline-derived CDR1 and CDR2 are SGDLS and YYNGEE. The CDR3 DNA sequence: TGTGCCAGCAGCTTTCGACAGGGGGGACCCTACGAGCAGTACTTC. It is translated as CASSFRQGGPYEQYF.

The V and J genes are TRBV5-6 and TRBJ2-7; 7 bases map to TRBD2. CDR1 and CDR2 (germline): SGHDT, YYEEEE. J gave up 1 base and V 0 bases, and 10 bases lay outside the gene matches. This CDR3 is 17 amino acids long. The CDR3: CASSLVPRARGSYEQYF. DNA for the CDR3: TGTGCCAGCAGCTTGGTCCCCCGGGCGCGGGGGTCCTACGAGCAGTACTTC.

V is TRBV19 and J is TRBJ1-1; maybe TRBD1 (5 bases). With 7 bases removed from V and 5 bases from J, the gap between germline ends came to 26 bases. CDR3 length: 17 amino acids. CDR1 is LNHDA, CDR2 SQIVND, per germline (reference sequence). CDR3 in amino acids: CASTVPQGMTRGTEAFF. The DNA for the CDR3 is TGTGCCAGTACGGTTCCTCAGGGAATGACAAGGGGTACTGAAGCTTTCTTT.

The rearrangement joins TRBV11-2 to TRBJ2-7; the D gene is possibly TRBD1 (5 bases). V was trimmed by 5 bases and J by 9 bases, leaving 23 bases between them. This CDR3 contains 15 residues. The germline gives CDR1 SGHAT, CDR2 FQNNGV. In DNA form, the CDR3 reads TGTGCCAGCAGCCGTCGACAGTACGTACGAGTGTGGCAGTACTTC. Protein product: CASSRRQYVRVWQYF.